The rows below give T cell receptor beta chains drawn from one sample of a study of T cell repertoires in cytomegalovirus infection. TCRdb reprocessed the reads via MiXCR and lists one record per CDR3 protein. The sample has 650,000 to 850,000 distinct CDR3 sequences, roughly 29% seen once; the top ten hold around 13%. Their antigen targets remain unknown. The material was cultured CD8+ T cells from PBMCs, obtained from culture after CMV antigen stimulation. The receptors derive from a human donor in good health (CMV status not recorded). Some clones in this sample may be carry-over from other donors' samples. CDR3s include the opening cysteine and the closing phenylalanine or tryptophan. Fields, in order: D gene, CDR3 length, clone size, J gene, V gene, CDR3 protein, CDR3 DNA. A D gene is named only where the DNA matches it firmly. The size of a clone is reported for some rows only, either as once, few or many, or as a class for expanded clones.

- | 14 | - | TRBJ1-2 | TRBV7-9 | CASSSPWGNYGYTF | TGTGCCAGCAGCTCCCCTTGGGGTAACTATGGCTACACCTTC
- | 14 | - | TRBJ2-3 | TRBV6-2/TRBV6-3 | CASSYRPSTDTQYF | TGTGCCAGCAGTTACCGGCCATCCACAGATACGCAGTATTTT
- | 17 | few | TRBJ2-1 | TRBV4-3 | CASSPDHPGTLSNEQFF | TGCGCCAGCAGCCCAGACCACCCGGGTACATTAAGCAATGAGCAGTTCTTC
- | 15 | - | TRBJ2-5 | TRBV6-6 | CASSSRDTYQETQYF | TGTGCCAGCAGTTCGCGGGACACCTACCAAGAGACCCAGTACTTC
- | 12 | - | TRBJ2-7 | TRBV14 | CASSQYPDEQYF | TGTGCCAGCAGCCAATATCCAGACGAGCAGTACTTC
- | 15 | - | TRBJ1-3 | TRBV7-9 | CASSAPGQIGNTIYF | TGTGCCAGCAGCGCCCCGGGACAAATAGGAAACACCATATATTTT
- | 17 | - | TRBJ1-5 | TRBV7-8 | CASSSLGGSETYQPQHF | TGTGCCAGCAGCTCCCTAGGTGGATCAGAGACTTATCAGCCCCAGCATTTT
TRBD2 | 17 | few | TRBJ2-1 | TRBV19 | CASTRTSGGNSYNEQFF | TGTGCCAGTACACGGACTAGCGGGGGGAACTCCTACAATGAGCAGTTCTTC
TRBD2 | 19 | - | TRBJ2-1 | TRBV14 | CASSLMMLPSGGRYNEQFF | TGTGCCAGCAGCCTGATGATGTTGCCTAGCGGGGGGAGATACAATGAGCAGTTCTTC
- | 14 | - | TRBJ1-5 | TRBV9 | CASSPADSNQPQHF | TGTGCCAGCAGCCCAGCGGATAGCAATCAGCCCCAGCATTTT
TRBD1 | 16 | once | TRBJ2-7 | TRBV20-1 | CSARDMDRSSSYEQYF | TGCAGTGCTAGAGATATGGACAGGTCGAGCTCCTACGAGCAGTACTTC
TRBD2 | 20 | few | TRBJ2-3 | TRBV5-8 | CASSSTRLAGAFQSTDTQYF | TGTGCCAGCAGCTCCACCAGACTAGCGGGGGCCTTCCAAAGCACAGATACGCAGTATTTT
TRBD2 | 15 | - | TRBJ2-5 | TRBV4-1 | CASSPIAGGVKTQYF | TGCGCCAGCAGCCCTATAGCGGGGGGGGTGAAGACCCAGTACTTC
TRBD2 | 18 | few | TRBJ2-3 | TRBV2 | CASSPLGTSGGRTDTQYF | TGTGCCAGCAGCCCCCTCGGGACTAGCGGGGGGCGCACAGATACGCAGTATTTT
- | 16 | - | TRBJ1-5 | TRBV6-8 | CASSPEEVFHRQPQHF | TGTGCCAGCAGTCCCGAGGAGGTGTTTCATCGACAGCCCCAGCATTTT
- | 13 | - | TRBJ2-1 | TRBV4-1 | CASSQDLWGEQFF | TGCGCCAGCAGCCAAGATTTATGGGGGGAGCAGTTCTTC
- | 12 | many | TRBJ2-5 | TRBV12-3/TRBV12-4 | CASTSGGETQYF | TGTGCCAGCACCTCGGGTGGAGAGACCCAGTACTTC
TRBD1 | 16 | - | TRBJ2-3 | TRBV28 | CASSSPQGAGTDTQYF | TGTGCCAGCAGCTCTCCACAGGGGGCCGGCACAGATACGCAGTATTTT